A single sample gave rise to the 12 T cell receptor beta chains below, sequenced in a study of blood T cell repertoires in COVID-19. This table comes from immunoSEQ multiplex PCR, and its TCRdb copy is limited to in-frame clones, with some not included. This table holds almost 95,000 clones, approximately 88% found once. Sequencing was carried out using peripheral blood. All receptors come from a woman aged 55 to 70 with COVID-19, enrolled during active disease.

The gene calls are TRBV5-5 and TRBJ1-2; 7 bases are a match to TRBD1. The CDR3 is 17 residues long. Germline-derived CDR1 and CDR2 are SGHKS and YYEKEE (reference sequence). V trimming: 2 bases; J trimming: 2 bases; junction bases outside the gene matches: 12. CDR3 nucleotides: TGTGCCAGCAGCTTAACTTCGGGACAGAGAACCAACTATGGCTACACCTTC. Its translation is CASSLTSGQRTNYGYTF.

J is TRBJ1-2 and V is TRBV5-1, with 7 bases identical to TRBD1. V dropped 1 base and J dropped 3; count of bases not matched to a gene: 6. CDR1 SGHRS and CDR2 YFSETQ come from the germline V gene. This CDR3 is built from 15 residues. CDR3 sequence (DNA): TGCGCCAGCAGCTTGACGGGGACAGAGGACTATGGCTACACCTTC. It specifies CASSLTGTEDYGYTF.

CDR3 sequence reads: CAISDPGPGLVGNTIYF. The CDR3 region has the DNA TGTGCCATCAGTGATCCAGGCCCCGGATTAGTCGGAAACACCATATATTTT. The gene calls are TRBV10-3 and TRBJ1-3; D gene uncertain. CDR1 is ENHRY, CDR2 SYGVKD, per germline. This CDR3 contains 17 residues. The V and J ends lost 3 bases and 4 bases respectively, with 19 bases between them.

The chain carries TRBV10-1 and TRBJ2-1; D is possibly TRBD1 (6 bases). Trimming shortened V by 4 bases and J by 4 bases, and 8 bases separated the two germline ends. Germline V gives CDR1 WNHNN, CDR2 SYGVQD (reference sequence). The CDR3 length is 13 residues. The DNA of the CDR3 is TGCGCCAGCAGTGTGGACAGTTACAATGAGCAGTTCTTC. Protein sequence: CASSVDSYNEQFF.

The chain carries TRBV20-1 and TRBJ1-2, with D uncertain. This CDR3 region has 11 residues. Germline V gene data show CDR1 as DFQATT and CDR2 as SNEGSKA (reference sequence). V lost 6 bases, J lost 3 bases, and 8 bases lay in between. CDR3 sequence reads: CSAGIDYGYTF. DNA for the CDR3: TGCAGTGCCGGTATTGACTATGGCTACACCTTC.

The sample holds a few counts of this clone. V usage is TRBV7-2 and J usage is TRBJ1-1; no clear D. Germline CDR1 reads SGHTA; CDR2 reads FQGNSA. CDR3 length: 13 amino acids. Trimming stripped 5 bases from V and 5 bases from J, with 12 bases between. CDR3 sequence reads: CASSLGWRTEAFF. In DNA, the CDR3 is TGTGCCAGCAGCCTAGGGTGGAGAACTGAAGCTTTCTTT.

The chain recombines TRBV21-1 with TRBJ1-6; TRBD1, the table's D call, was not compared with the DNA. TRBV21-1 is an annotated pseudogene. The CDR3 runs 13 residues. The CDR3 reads CATRRQGASPLHF. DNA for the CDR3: TGTGCCACAAGGAGGCAGGGGGCTTCACCCCTCCACTTT.

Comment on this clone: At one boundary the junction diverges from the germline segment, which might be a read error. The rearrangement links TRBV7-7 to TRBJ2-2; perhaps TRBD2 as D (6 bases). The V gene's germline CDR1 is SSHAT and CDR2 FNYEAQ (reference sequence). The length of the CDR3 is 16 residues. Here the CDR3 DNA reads TGTGCTAGCAGCTTAGCGGCATTCGCGAACACCGGGGAGCTGTTTTTT. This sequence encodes CASSLAAFANTGELFF.

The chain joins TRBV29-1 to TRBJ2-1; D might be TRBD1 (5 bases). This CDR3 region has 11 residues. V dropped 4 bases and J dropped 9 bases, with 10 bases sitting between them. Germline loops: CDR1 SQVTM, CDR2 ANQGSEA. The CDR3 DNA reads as TGCAGCGTTGGGACACGTCGTGAGCAGTTCTTC. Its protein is CSVGTRREQFF.

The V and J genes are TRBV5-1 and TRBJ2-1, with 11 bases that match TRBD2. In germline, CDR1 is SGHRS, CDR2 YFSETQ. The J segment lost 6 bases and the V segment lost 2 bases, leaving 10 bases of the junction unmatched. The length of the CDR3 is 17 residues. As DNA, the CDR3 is TGCGCCAGCAGCTTACCGGGACTAGCGGTCGGGGGCAATGAGCAGTTCTTC. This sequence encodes CASSLPGLAVGGNEQFF.

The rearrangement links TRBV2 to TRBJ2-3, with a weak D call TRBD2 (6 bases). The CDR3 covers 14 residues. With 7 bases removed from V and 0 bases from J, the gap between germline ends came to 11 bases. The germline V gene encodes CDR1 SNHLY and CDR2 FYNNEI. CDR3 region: CASKRGISTDTQYF. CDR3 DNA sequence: TGTGCCAGCAAACGGGGGATTAGCACAGATACGCAGTATTTT.

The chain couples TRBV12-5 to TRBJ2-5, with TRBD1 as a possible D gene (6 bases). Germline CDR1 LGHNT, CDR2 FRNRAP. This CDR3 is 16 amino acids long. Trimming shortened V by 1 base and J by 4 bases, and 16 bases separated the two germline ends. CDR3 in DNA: TGTGCTAGTGGTTTGGGAGAGGGGGTGAGGGCAGAGACCCAGTACTTC. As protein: CASGLGEGVRAETQYF.